This T cell receptor (beta chain) was observed in a study of blood T cell repertoires in COVID-19. Study in general: Material from acute and convalescent COVID-19 was sourced from the United States, Italy and Spain.

Seattle's enrolled individuals joined amid active infection and were then monitored longitudinally. Original analysis: How many nucleated cells were present was estimated from reference gene primer amplification. Method: immunoSEQ multiplex PCR; TCRdb's copy keeps in-frame clones and lacks some. From that table come the V and J calls and clone size; the DNA was used to work out D and trimming. The data contain about 350,000 clones, more than 70% of them singletons. Ten or more counts support this clone. Per germline, CDR1 LNHDA and CDR2 SQIVND (reference sequence). V gave up 6 bases and J gave up 4 bases, with 12 bases separating them. The CDR3 runs to 13 residues.

The sequenced material came from peripheral blood. The sequence derives from a woman between 65 and 79 years old with COVID-19, enrolled during active disease. V gene TRBV19 combines with J gene TRBJ1-1, with a tentative D call TRBD1 (6 bases). The CDR3 DNA reads as TGTGCCAGTAGCCCCAGGACAGCCACTGAAGCTTTCTTT. Its protein is CASSPRTATEAFF.